The 24 T cell receptor beta chains in this list originate from one sample, sequenced in a study of T cells of healthy individuals. TCRdb redid the calling of the 5' RACE reads with MiXCR, one entry per CDR3 protein. Of about 82,000 distinct CDR3 sequences detected, more than 5% appear once; the ten largest clones hold roughly 7.6%. These receptors all come from a female donor in good health.

On this clonotype itself: The conserved closing phenylalanine or tryptophan is absent in this CDR3, likely reflecting a read error. The CDR3 spells CASSYSPNALENEQFL. The CDR3 region has the DNA TGTGCCAGCAGTTACTCCCCCAATGCCCTAGAGAATGAGCAGTTCCTC. The rearrangement joins TRBV6-2 or TRBV6-3 to TRBJ2-1; D is ambiguous. The CDR3 totals 16 residues. The germline gives CDR1 MNHEY, CDR2 SVGEGT. The V gene lost 0 bases and the J gene lost 7 bases, with 16 bases spanning the gap.

The chain joins TRBV6-2 or TRBV6-3 to TRBJ1-2; the match to TRBD1 covers 9 bases. This CDR3 is 14 amino acids long. After removal of 6 bases from V and 4 bases from J, the junction contained 6 bases not matched to a gene. Germline V gene lookup returns CDR1 MNHEY and CDR2 SVGEGT. CDR3 residues: CASRGTGKTYGYTF. The CDR3 nucleotides are TGTGCCAGCAGGGGGACAGGGAAGACCTATGGCTACACCTTC.

In its sample, this clonotype was seen a few times. CDR3 DNA: TGCAGCGTTAGGCCTGATTCCATCAATGAGCAGTTCTTC. Protein product: CSVRPDSINEQFF. The J gene is TRBJ2-1, the V gene TRBV29-1; D gene ambiguous. Trimming left V 5 bases short and J 6 bases short, with 14 bases between. Germline-derived CDR1 and CDR2 are SQVTM and ANQGSEA. The CDR3 contains 13 residues.

This clonotype came up many times. The chain couples TRBV29-1 to TRBJ2-5; D remains ambiguous. CDR1 is SQVTM and CDR2 is ANQGSEA in the germline V gene. Trimming removed 7 bases at V and 2 bases at J, with 11 bases between. The CDR3 contains 12 residues. In nucleotides, the CDR3 is TGCAGCGGGTGGTCTACACAAGAGACCCAGTACTTC. As protein: CSGWSTQETQYF.

The sample holds many counts of this clonotype. The chain carries TRBV6-2 or TRBV6-3 and TRBJ2-7; D not certain. CDR1 is MNHEY, CDR2 SVGEGT, per germline. V shed 0 bases and J shed 5 bases, with 8 bases lying between them. This CDR3 has 13 residues. The CDR3: CASSYSFLNEQYF. CDR3 nucleotide sequence: TGTGCCAGCAGTTACTCCTTCCTTAACGAGCAGTACTTC.

In this sample, this clonotype turned up a few times. The chain couples TRBV4-2 to TRBJ1-2; D unclear. Trimming stripped 0 bases from V and 8 bases from J, with 10 bases between. CDR1 and CDR2 (germline): LGHNA, YNFKEQ. The CDR3 has 13 residues. DNA of the CDR3: TGTGCCAGCAGCCAAGATCTAGCTGGGGGCTACACCTTC. Protein: CASSQDLAGGYTF.

The chain joins TRBV5-1 to TRBJ1-3; D is uncertain. CDR3 length equals 14 residues. Trimming removed 2 bases at V and 0 bases at J, with 6 bases between. Germline values: CDR1 SGHRS, CDR2 YFSETQ. The CDR3 nucleotides are TGCGCCAGCAGCTTAAGGACCTCTGGAAACACCATATATTTT. Protein sequence: CASSLRTSGNTIYF.

This clonotype was recorded many times. The rearrangement uses TRBV4-3 and TRBJ2-7; D is unresolved. The length of the CDR3 is 15 residues. The V gene's germline CDR1 is LGHNA and CDR2 YSLEER. V dropped 1 base and J dropped 0 bases, with 10 bases sitting between them. Here the CDR3 DNA reads TGCGCCAGCAGCCAAGGGGAAGAGAGCTCCTACGAGCAGTACTTC. It translates to CASSQGEESSYEQYF.

The gene calls are TRBV29-1 and TRBJ2-7, with D perhaps TRBD1 or TRBD2 (6 bases each). Germline lookup yields CDR1 SQVTM and CDR2 ANQGSEA. Trimming took off 1 base at V and 7 bases at J, with 17 bases between the two ends. This CDR3 is 14 amino acids long. As DNA, the CDR3 is TGCAGCGTTGAAGGGGACGGGGGCCCGTGGGAGCAGTACTTC. It encodes CSVEGDGGPWEQYF.

This clonotype was found many times. CDR3 nucleotides: TGTGCCAGCAGCGTAGAATCCGGCGGGGAGCTGTTTTTT. Translation gives CASSVESGGELFF. The V and J genes are TRBV9 and TRBJ2-2; no reliable D call. Trimming removed 0 bases from V and 7 bases from J, with 7 bases in between. This CDR3 has 13 residues. Germline CDR1 SGDLS, CDR2 YYNGEE.

This clonotype was seen only a few times. This chain links TRBV6-5 with TRBJ2-7; D is ambiguous. The CDR3 sequence is 13 residues long. V was cut by 4 bases and J by 9 bases, with 16 bases left in between. CDR1 and CDR2 (germline): MNHEY, SVGAGI. CDR3 sequence: CASSLSQSWGQYF. CDR3 DNA sequence: TGTGCCAGCAGTTTATCCCAAAGTTGGGGGCAGTACTTC.

The gene calls are TRBV3-1 and TRBJ2-3; no reliable D call. The germline gives CDR1 LGHDT, CDR2 YNNKEL (reference sequence). This CDR3 is 12 amino acids long. V shed 5 bases and J shed 8 bases, with 11 bases lying between them. CDR3 nucleotides: TGTGCCAGCAGCGCCTATGCGAGTACGCAGTATTTT. Encoded protein: CASSAYASTQYF.

This clonotype has more than one count but fewer than ten. The chain joins TRBV20-1 to TRBJ1-1, with D tentatively TRBD1 (5 bases). This CDR3 comprises 15 residues. With 4 bases removed from V and 1 base from J, the gap between germline ends came to 16 bases. In germline, CDR1 is DFQATT, CDR2 SNEGSKA (reference sequence). CDR3 coding DNA: TGCAGTGCTATCTCAGGGAGGGCTTGGAACACTGAAGCTTTCTTT. Translation gives CSAISGRAWNTEAFF.

This clonotype came up many times. This rearrangement joins TRBV12-5 to TRBJ2-7; no reliable D call. Between the trimmed V and J ends, which lost 6 bases and 5 bases, there was a span of 5 bases. The CDR3 runs to 10 residues. CDR1 LGHNT and CDR2 FRNRAP come from the germline V gene. CDR3 sequence (DNA): TGTGCTAGTGGCGCCCACGAGCAGTACTTC. Protein sequence: CASGAHEQYF.

This clonotype was observed many times. The chain links TRBV7-8 to TRBJ2-3; TRBD2 is a possible D gene (6 bases). This CDR3 region has 13 residues. Trimming cost V 7 bases and J 7 bases, with 15 bases left between them. Germline CDR1 reads SGHVS; CDR2 reads FQNEAQ. CDR3 bases: TGTGCCAGCAATACTAGCCCACTATATACGCAGTATTTT. This gives the protein CASNTSPLYTQYF.

This clonotype was counted ten times or more. The chain is built from TRBV5-6 and TRBJ2-1; TRBD2 agrees at 14 bases. The CDR3 has 18 amino acids. CDR1 and CDR2 (germline): SGHDT, YYEEEE. V dropped 2 bases and J dropped 7; count of bases not matched to a gene: 11. The CDR3 region is CASSLWGLAGVSGNEQFF. Written as DNA, the CDR3 is TGTGCCAGCAGCTTATGGGGACTAGCGGGAGTCTCAGGGAATGAGCAGTTCTTC.

Ten or more counts support this clonotype. The V and J genes are TRBV18 and TRBJ2-7; D is possibly TRBD1 or TRBD2 (6 bases each). The CDR3 is 13 amino acids. Per the germline V gene, CDR1 is KGHSH and CDR2 is LQKENI. V lost 3 bases and J lost 7, with 13 bases in between. The CDR3 spells CASSPDSREEQYF. For the CDR3, the DNA is TGTGCCAGCTCACCGGACAGCCGGGAGGAGCAGTACTTC.

The V and J genes are TRBV30 and TRBJ2-3; D is perhaps TRBD1 or TRBD2 (5 bases each). The CDR3 is 15 residues long. Trimming took off 4 bases at V and 2 bases at J, with 16 bases between the two ends. In germline, CDR1 is GTSNPN, CDR2 SVGIG (reference sequence). The CDR3: CAWKAQGVPTDTQYF. The CDR3 DNA sequence: TGTGCCTGGAAGGCGCAGGGAGTGCCCACAGATACGCAGTATTTT. Supplemented by reference TRBV30 and TRBJ2-3, the full variable domain reads SQTIHQWPATLVQPVGSPLSLECTVEGTSNPNLYWYRQAAGRGLQLLFYSVGIGQISSEVPQNLSASRPQDRQFILSSKKLLLSDSGFYLCAWKAQGVPTDTQYFGPGTRLTVL.

This clonotype was observed a handful of times. The chain is built from TRBV28 and TRBJ1-1, with 7 bases aligning to TRBD1. The CDR3 is made up of 16 amino acids. J gave up 4 bases and V 1 base, and 9 bases lay outside the gene matches. From germline, CDR1 is MDHEN and CDR2 SYDVKM. Here the CDR3 reads CASSLSVRGKGTEAFF. The CDR3 bases are TGTGCCAGCAGTTTATCGGTCAGGGGGAAAGGCACTGAAGCTTTCTTT.

In its sample, this clonotype was seen a few times. The chain employs TRBV12-3 or TRBV12-4 and TRBJ1-5; no firm D call. The CDR3 has 14 residues. Trimming left V 0 bases short and J 3 bases short, with 6 bases between. For the CDR3, the DNA is TGTGCCAGCAGTTTAGCACACTTCAATCAGCCCCAGCATTTT. This encodes CASSLAHFNQPQHF.

This clonotype was detected ten times or more. V gene TRBV7-8 combines with J gene TRBJ2-3, with 12 bases matching TRBD2. With V trimmed by 2 bases and J by 4 bases, 7 bases remained unmatched. CDR1 is SGHVS, CDR2 FQNEAQ, per germline. The CDR3 sequence is 17 residues long. CDR3 nucleotides: TGTGCCAGCAGCTTACGGGCGACTAGCGGGAGTTCAGATACGCAGTATTTT. Translation gives CASSLRATSGSSDTQYF.

This clonotype has ten or more counts. The chain combines TRBV6-5 with TRBJ1-2, with D hard to call. The CDR3 spans 13 residues. The ends were cut back, 2 bases at V and 3 bases at J, with 7 bases in the middle. The germline V gene has CDR1 MNHEY and CDR2 SVGAGI. The CDR3 DNA follows: TGTGCCAGCAGTTACAATAGCGACTATGGCTACACCTTC. Translating gives CASSYNSDYGYTF.

This clonotype was seen at least ten times. The V and J genes are TRBV29-1 and TRBJ2-7, with D possibly being TRBD2 (6 bases). Per the germline V gene, CDR1 is SQVTM and CDR2 is ANQGSEA. This CDR3 has 12 residues. V lost 4 bases, J lost 7 bases, and 14 bases lay in between. CDR3 DNA: TGCAGCGTTGGATCGGGGGTCGGGGAGCAGTACTTC. It encodes CSVGSGVGEQYF.

This chain uses TRBV2 with TRBJ1-2, with TRBD1 as a possible D gene (5 bases). Germline V gene data show CDR1 as SNHLY and CDR2 as FYNNEI. V lost 5 bases and J 2 bases, leaving 9 bases between the germline ends. CDR3 length: 13 residues. The CDR3 region has the DNA TGTGCCAGCAGTCGGGACGGCAACTATGGCTACACCTTC. Amino acids: CASSRDGNYGYTF.